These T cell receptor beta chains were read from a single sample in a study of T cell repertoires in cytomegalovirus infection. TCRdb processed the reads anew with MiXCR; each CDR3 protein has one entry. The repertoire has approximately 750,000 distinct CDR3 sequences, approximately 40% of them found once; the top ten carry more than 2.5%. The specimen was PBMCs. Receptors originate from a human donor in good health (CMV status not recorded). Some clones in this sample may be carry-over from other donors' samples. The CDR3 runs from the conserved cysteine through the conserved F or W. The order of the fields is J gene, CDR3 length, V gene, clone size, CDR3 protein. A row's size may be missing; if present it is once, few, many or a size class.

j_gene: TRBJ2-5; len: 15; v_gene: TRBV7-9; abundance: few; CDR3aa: CASSPTTGLGETQYF
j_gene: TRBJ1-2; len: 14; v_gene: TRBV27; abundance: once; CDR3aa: CASSLGTGGSGYTF
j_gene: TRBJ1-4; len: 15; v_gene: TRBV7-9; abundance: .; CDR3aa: CASSLGSGAYEKLFF
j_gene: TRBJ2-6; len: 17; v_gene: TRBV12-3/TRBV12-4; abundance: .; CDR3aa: CASSLGSWGSGANVLTF
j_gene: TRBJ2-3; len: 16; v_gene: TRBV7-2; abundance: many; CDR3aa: CASSPGQGARVDTQYF
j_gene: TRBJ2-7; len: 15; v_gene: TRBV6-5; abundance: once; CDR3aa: CASSSRASGSYEHYF
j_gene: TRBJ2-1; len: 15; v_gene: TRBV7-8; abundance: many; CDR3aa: CASSLAGATYNEQFF
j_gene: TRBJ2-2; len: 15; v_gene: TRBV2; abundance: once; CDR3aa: CASSVISSGTGELFF
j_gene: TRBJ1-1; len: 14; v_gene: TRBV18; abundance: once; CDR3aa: CASSVTGGWTEAYF
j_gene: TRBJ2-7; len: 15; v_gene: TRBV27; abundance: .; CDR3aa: CASSLSNAGIGEQYF
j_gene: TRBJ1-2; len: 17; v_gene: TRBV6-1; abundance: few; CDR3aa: CASSEYPRTRQADGYTF
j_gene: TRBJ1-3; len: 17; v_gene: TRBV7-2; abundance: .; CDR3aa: CASSGGGQGLPGNTIYF
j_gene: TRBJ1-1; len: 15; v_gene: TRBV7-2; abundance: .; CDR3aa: CASSFVGQGATEAFF
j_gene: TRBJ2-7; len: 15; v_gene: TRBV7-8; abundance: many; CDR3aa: CASSPMASLSYEQYF
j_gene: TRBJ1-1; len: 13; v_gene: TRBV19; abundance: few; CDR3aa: CASSINTNTEAFF
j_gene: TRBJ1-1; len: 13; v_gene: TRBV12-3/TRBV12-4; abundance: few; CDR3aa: CASSLGQGGTVGF
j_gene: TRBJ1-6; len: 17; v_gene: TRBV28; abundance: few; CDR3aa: CASSLWGGQVGNSPLHF
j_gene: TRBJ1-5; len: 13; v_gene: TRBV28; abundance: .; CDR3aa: CASQPGPYQPQHF
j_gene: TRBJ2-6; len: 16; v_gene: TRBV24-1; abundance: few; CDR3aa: CATSDLRSSGANVLTF
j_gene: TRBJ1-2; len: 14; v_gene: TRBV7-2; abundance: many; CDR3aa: CASSLTPGASGYTF
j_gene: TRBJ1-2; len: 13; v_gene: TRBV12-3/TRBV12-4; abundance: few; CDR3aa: CASSLPAGYGYTF
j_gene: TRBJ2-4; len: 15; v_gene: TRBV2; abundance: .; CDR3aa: CASSFGQPPKNIQYF
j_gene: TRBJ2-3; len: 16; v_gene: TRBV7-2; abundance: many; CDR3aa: CASSSQLGQGTDTQYF
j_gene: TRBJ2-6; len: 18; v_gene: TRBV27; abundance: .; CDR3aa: CASRSFGTQGSGANVLTF
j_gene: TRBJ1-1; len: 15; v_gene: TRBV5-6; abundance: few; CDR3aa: CASSLTGSAYTEAFF
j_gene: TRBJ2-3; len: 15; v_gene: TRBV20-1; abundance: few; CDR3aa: CSARDGGRGTDTQYF
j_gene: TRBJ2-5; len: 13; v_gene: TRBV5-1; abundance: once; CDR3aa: CASSTIAQETQYF
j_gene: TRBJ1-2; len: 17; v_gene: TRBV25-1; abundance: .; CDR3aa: CASSPAGTGPGRYGYTF
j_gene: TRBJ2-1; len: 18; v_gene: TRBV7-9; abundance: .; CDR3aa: CASSPQLNDRDAYNEQFF
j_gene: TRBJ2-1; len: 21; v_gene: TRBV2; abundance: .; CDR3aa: CASSVLAVFAGQGANYNEQFF
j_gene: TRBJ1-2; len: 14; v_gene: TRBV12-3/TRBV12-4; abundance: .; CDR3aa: CASTLHVLPYGYTF
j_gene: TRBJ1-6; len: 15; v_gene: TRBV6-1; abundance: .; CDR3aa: CASSEAYRRNSPLHF
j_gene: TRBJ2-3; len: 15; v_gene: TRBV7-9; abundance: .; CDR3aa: CASSLEGLVADTQYF
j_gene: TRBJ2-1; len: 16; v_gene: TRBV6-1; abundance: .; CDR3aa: CASGRGGLGSYNEQFF
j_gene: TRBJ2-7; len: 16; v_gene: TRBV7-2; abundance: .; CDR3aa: CASSTAGTGRTYEQYF
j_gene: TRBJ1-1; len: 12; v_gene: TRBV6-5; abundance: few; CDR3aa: CASRRYSTEAFF
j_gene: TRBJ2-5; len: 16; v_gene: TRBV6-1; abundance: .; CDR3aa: CASSEEFGTLQETQYF
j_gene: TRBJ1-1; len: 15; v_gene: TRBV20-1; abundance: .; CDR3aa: CSASYRGQANTEAFF
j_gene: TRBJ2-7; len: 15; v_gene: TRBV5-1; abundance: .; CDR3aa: CASSLLERFSYEQYF
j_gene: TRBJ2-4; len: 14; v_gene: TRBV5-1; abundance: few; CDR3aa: CASSLEIAKNIQYF
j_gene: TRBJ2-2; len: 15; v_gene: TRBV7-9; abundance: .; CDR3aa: CASSSERGEIGELFF
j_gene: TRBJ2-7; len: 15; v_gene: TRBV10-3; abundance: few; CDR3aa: CAISESTGGSYEQYF
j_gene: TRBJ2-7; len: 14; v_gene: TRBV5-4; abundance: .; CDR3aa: CASSLVQTPYEQYF
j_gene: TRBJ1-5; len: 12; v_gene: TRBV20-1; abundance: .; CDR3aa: CSAKGSNQPQHF
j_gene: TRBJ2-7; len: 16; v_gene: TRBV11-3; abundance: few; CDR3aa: CASSIQPQGPPYEQYF
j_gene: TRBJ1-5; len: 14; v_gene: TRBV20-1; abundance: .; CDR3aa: CSARPGGEVQPQHF
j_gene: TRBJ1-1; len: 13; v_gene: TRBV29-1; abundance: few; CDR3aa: CSVALTVNTEAFF
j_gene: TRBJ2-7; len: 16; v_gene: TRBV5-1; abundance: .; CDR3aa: CASSLATGTGIYEQYF
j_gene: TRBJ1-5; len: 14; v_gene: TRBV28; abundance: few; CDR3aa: CASNPVPGREPQHF
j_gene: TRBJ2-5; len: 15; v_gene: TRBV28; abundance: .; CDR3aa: CASSLPLGAGETQYF
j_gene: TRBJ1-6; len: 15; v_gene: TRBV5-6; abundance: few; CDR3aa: CASSWQGADNSPLHF
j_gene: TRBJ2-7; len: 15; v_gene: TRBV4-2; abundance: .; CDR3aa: CASSQDAGDGSWQYF
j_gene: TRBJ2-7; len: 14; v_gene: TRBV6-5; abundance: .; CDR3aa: CAIGSGQSLGGQYF
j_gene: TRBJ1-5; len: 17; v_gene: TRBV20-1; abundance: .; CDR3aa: CSARVGQGLASNQPQHF
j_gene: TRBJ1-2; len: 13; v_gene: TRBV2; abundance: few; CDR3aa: CASSAGQPYGYTF
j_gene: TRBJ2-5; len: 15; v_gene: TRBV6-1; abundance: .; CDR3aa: CASTSERRQQETQYF
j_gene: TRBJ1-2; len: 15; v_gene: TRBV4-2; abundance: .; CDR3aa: CASSQIPTGIYGYTF